Listed here is a single T cell receptor beta chain. The antigen this receptor binds is unknown. The input lacks base qualities; no much larger clone sits a single base away. Other DNA variants within this sample encode the same CDR3. All of the isolated RNA was reverse transcribed with the High Capacity cDNA Reverse Transcription Kit, so expressed TCRB transcripts were sequenced. Deep immunoSEQ sequencing was applied to naive, central memory and regulatory T cell samples, giving an average of approximately 3.8 million total reads per sample. Sorted cells were lysed in RLT buffer and RNA was extracted with DNase-treated RNeasy Micro or Mini kits, depending on cell number. Each cell subset was processed on its own to prevent cross-contamination, while patient and healthy donor samples were processed together. The immunoSEQ multiplex PCR was used to amplify TCRB sequences from cDNA, yielding 87-bp fragments that span the CDR3 region. Sequencing of the amplicons was done on the Illumina HiSeq platform. The published analysis was carried out like this. Synthetic template baselines were used to correct PCR bias computationally, reads within Hamming distance 2 were collapsed together, and singletons that could not be merged were discarded. Reads were aligned against IMGT so that V, D and J genes, CDR3 length and insertions or deletions at six rearrangement sites could be assigned. Within each subset, clonotype counts were normalized to sorted cell number, and only after that were true diversity and Gini coefficients computed with the tcR R package. The overlap coefficient, calculated on TCRB nucleotide sequences, was used to quantify repertoire sharing. As a proxy for the pre-selection repertoire, out-of-frame TCRB sequences from naive cells were analyzed. The table was pulled from immuneACCESS by TCRdb, which kept in-frame rearrangements only. Such tables lose some clones; where checked, under half of the loss comes from unresolved V genes, and the rest has no known cause. The V and J calls and clone size were taken over from that table, and D and trimming were inferred from the DNA. This sample has approximately 470,000 clones in its table, and roughly 30% of those were observed once. Of the sample, 0.05% to 0.07% falls within the top ten clones.

The CDR3 measures 13 amino acids from cysteine to phenylalanine. The kept DNA is CDR3 alone, 39 bases in frame from the first base. Trimming takes 0 bases from V and 4 bases from J, and the germline ends sit 9 bases apart. From a lookup of the germline V gene (reference sequence), CDR1 and CDR2 are GTSNPN and SVGIG. The data were obtained in a study of beta chain features in type 1 diabetes (dated by TCRdb to the late 2010s). Regarding the research as a whole: Mean age, gender distribution, total cell number and subset yield were not different between patients and healthy donors. Across all samples, approximately 100 million sorted cells were examined, and cell number per subset correlated strongly with RNA yield. In the study, recently diagnosed type 1 diabetes patients and matched healthy donors were compared on the TCRB repertoires of their sorted circulating CD4+ T cell subsets. Regulatory and stem cell-like memory subsets were obtained from only 8 patients and roughly eight healthy donors, while naive and central memory subsets were obtained from all 30 or so donors. Broader findings and caveats from the paper: Type 1 diabetes patients showed a moderate but significant shortening of TCRB CDR3 length in all four CD4+ subsets. Naive, central memory and regulatory TCRB repertoires appeared to be more alike among patients than among healthy donors. Shorter templates might have been favored by PCR, but patient and control samples were amplified and corrected together, so both groups would have been affected equally by any skew. Because the HLA sub-analyses included only small numbers of individuals, any influence of HLA type on TCRB rearrangement was left unresolved. Fewer insertions and more nucleotide deletions at VDJ recombination sites were observed in patients with type 1 diabetes, implying thymic rearrangement abnormalities. Because cDNA was sequenced instead of genomic DNA, highly expressing activated cells could be over-represented, though the groups showed no difference in activation or CD3 levels.

A single peripheral blood draw of approximately 110 mL on average was collected from each donor into heparinised tubes. Using a panel that included CD45RO, CCR7, CD25, CD127, CD95 and CD27, naive, central memory, regulatory and stem cell-like memory CD4+ T cells were sorted on a BD FACSAria II. Purity was above 98% for every sorted population. Right away, PBMCs were isolated by Lymphoprep density gradient centrifugation and were stained directly, with no culture step. So that batch effects would be minimized, each experiment stained and sorted samples in pairs, pairing one healthy donor with one patient.

Recombination connected TRBV30 to TRBJ2-5; the D region possibly corresponds to TRBD1 (6 bases align). This clonotype was sampled from a man aged 18 to 30 in good health. Sequencing used naive CD4+ T cells from blood. The label giving this sample's cell subset or site can be read as: true naive CD4+ T cells. The sequenced DNA: TGTGCCTGGAGTGTACGAGGGGGAGAGACCCAGTACTTC. The encoded protein is CAWSVRGGETQYF. When the CDR3 is completed using the reference TRBV30 and TRBJ2-5 genes on either side, the full variable domain is SQTIHQWPATLVQPVGSPLSLECTVEGTSNPNLYWYRQAAGRGLQLLFYSVGIGQISSEVPQNLSASRPQDRQFILSSKKLLLSDSGFYLCAWSVRGGETQYFGPGTRLLVL.